These 28 T cell receptor beta chains share one sample of origin, sequenced in a study of breast tumors, draining lymph nodes, adjacent tissues. TCRdb re-derived calls from the multiplex PCR reads in MiXCR, one entry per CDR3 protein. The sample includes 250,000 or so distinct CDR3 sequences, roughly 31% of them seen just once. Samples came from axillary lymph nodes draining the breast cancer. What was sequenced was axillary lymph node tissue. The receptor set was obtained from a female donor with breast cancer. Some clones in this sample may be carry-over from other donors' samples.

This clonotype was observed a handful of times. This may stem from a read error, because a much larger clone lies one nucleotide away. The chain uses TRBV20-1 and TRBJ1-2, with D possibly matching TRBD1 (6 bases). Germline lookup yields CDR1 DFQATT and CDR2 SNEGSKA (reference sequence). Trimming cost V 7 bases and J 7 bases, with 16 bases left between them. This CDR3 has 12 residues. The CDR3 nucleotides are TGCAGTGTGAGGGGGGAAACGAGTGGCTACACCTTC. Protein: CSVRGETSGYTF.

This clonotype was observed many times. V and J are TRBV4-1 and TRBJ2-7; D remains ambiguous. Germline V gene lookup returns CDR1 MGHRA and CDR2 YSYEKL. The CDR3 contains 13 residues. The V end lost 5 bases, the J end lost 3 bases, and 11 bases lay between the germline ends. CDR3 DNA sequence: TGCGCCAGCAGCGCATCAGACAACTACGAGCAGTACTTC. Translation gives CASSASDNYEQYF.

This clonotype has only a few counts. A read error may be the cause here, since a much bigger clone is one base away. The rearrangement uses TRBV11-2 and TRBJ2-3, with TRBD1 as a possible D gene (5 bases). The germline V gene has CDR1 SGHAT and CDR2 FQNNGV. The length of the CDR3 is 16 residues. The CDR3: CASSLAGRIRTDTQCF. In DNA form, the CDR3 reads TGTGCCAGCAGCTTAGCAGGGCGAATACGCACAGATACGCAGTGTTTT.

This clonotype was seen a few times. This chain joins TRBV28 and TRBJ2-1; no clear D gene. This CDR3 is built from 14 residues. Germline CDR1 reads MDHEN; CDR2 reads SYDVKM. V gave up 8 bases and J gave up 5 bases, with 16 bases separating them. The CDR3 region is CASSLGRSNNEQFF. DNA of the CDR3: TGTGCCAGCTCATTAGGCAGGAGTAACAATGAGCAGTTCTTC.

This clonotype was detected ten times or more. The chain combines TRBV29-1 with TRBJ2-1; tentative D call: TRBD1 (5 bases). The CDR3 extends over 12 amino acids. V was clipped by 7 bases and J by 6 bases, with 13 bases between them. Germline CDR1 reads SQVTM; CDR2 reads ANQGSEA. This CDR3 is CSGKRQSNEQFF. CDR3 DNA sequence: TGCAGCGGTAAAAGACAGAGCAATGAGCAGTTCTTC.

This clonotype was recorded many times. This CDR3 reads CATSLGGEQFF. The DNA for the CDR3 is TGTGCTACGAGCCTCGGCGGTGAGCAGTTCTTC. V is TRBV12-3 or TRBV12-4 and J is TRBJ2-1; unclear D gene. The CDR3 sequence is 11 residues long.

Concerning this clonotype: A junction end diverges from the germline sequence, so it may reflect a read error. V and J are TRBV7-2 and TRBJ2-5, with D perhaps TRBD2 (5 bases). The CDR3 is 15 amino acids. Germline CDR1 and CDR2: SGHTA and FQGNSA. CDR3 amino acids: CASSVTGGWEETQHF. The CDR3 nucleotides are TGTGCCAGCAGTGTGACTGGCGGGTGGGAAGAGACCCAGCACTTC.

About this clonotype itself: Since no conserved phenylalanine or tryptophan closes the CDR3, a read error is the likely cause. This chain connects TRBV19 to TRBJ2-1, with D tentatively TRBD2 (5 bases). V was clipped by 1 base and J by 5 bases, with 12 bases between them. The CDR3 sequence is 15 residues long. The V gene's germline CDR1 is LNHDA and CDR2 SQIVND (reference sequence). The DNA of the CDR3 is TGTGCCAGTAGTATAGTCGTGGACGGGGACAATGAGCAGTTCTCC. Translated, it gives CASSIVVDGDNEQFS.

This clonotype was seen at least ten times. The chain links TRBV9 to TRBJ1-3; 8 bases match TRBD1. Germline values: CDR1 SGDLS, CDR2 YYNGEE. CDR3 length: 14 residues. Germline trimming cut 6 bases from V and 3 bases from J; bases unmatched to any gene: 5. This chain's CDR3 is CASTPTGDGNTIYF. The CDR3 DNA sequence: TGTGCCAGCACCCCGACAGGGGATGGAAACACCATATATTTT. The entire variable domain, with the rest obtained from reference TRBV9 and TRBJ1-3, is as follows: DSGVTQTPKHLITATGQRVTLRCSPRSGDLSVYWYQQSLDQGLQFLIQYYNGEERAKGNILERFSAQQFPDLHSELNLSSLELGDSALYFCASTPTGDGNTIYFGEGSWLTVV.

The chain links TRBV28 to TRBJ1-2; 7 positions match TRBD1. The ends lost 6 bases at V and 2 bases at J; junction bases unmatched: 9. This CDR3 comprises 15 residues. Germline CDR1 is MDHEN and CDR2 is SYDVKM. The CDR3 DNA sequence: TGTGCCAGCAGGACCACAGGGGTGGGGAACTATGGCTACACCTTC. Translating it yields CASRTTGVGNYGYTF.

This clonotype was observed many times. The chain recombines TRBV20-1 with TRBJ2-7; 7 nucleotides line up with TRBD2. CDR1 and CDR2 from the germline V gene are DFQATT and SNEGSKA (reference sequence). The trim removed 4 bases at V and 4 bases at J, leaving 1 base unmatched. This CDR3 has 11 amino acids. The CDR3 spells CSATGGYEQYF. CDR3 coding DNA: TGCAGTGCTACCGGGGGGTACGAGCAGTACTTC.

This clonotype has a handful of counts. V gene TRBV3-1 combines with J gene TRBJ1-4; D possibly corresponds to TRBD1 (5 bases). Germline-derived CDR1 and CDR2 are LGHDT and YNNKEL (reference sequence). V lost 4 bases, J lost 0 bases, and 9 bases lay in between. The CDR3 spans 15 residues. CDR3 DNA: TGTGCCAGCAGCCTTACAGGTTCAACTAATGAAAAACTGTTTTTT. Encoded protein: CASSLTGSTNEKLFF.

As regards this clonotype: A much larger clone differs from this one at a single base, so this may be a read error. CDR3: CASSSGTSVPNEQLF. The DNA of the CDR3 is TGTGCCAGCAGTTCCGGGACTAGCGTCCCAAATGAGCAGCTCTTC. The chain combines TRBV7-2 with TRBJ2-1; 10 bases agree with TRBD2. Germline assignment: CDR1 SGHTA and CDR2 FQGNSA. The CDR3 loop spans 15 amino acids.

J is TRBJ2-3 and V is TRBV24-1; 10 bases match TRBD2. The CDR3 contains 14 residues. Germline V gene data show CDR1 as KGHDR and CDR2 as SFDVKD. V lost 7 bases to trimming and J lost 3 bases; unmatched junction nucleotides: 3. The CDR3: CATSPGLATDTQYF. The CDR3 nucleotides are TGTGCCACCAGCCCGGGACTAGCGACAGATACGCAGTATTTT.

This clonotype was counted at least ten times. The V gene is TRBV5-6, the J gene TRBJ2-5; 7 bases fit TRBD2. V lost 4 bases and J lost 3; bases outside the gene matches: 15. This CDR3 has 17 amino acids. CDR1 and CDR2 (germline): SGHDT, YYEEEE. CDR3 region: CASSPLSLADLEETQYF. The CDR3 bases are TGTGCCAGCAGCCCCCTGAGCCTAGCGGATCTTGAAGAGACCCAGTACTTC.

This clonotype came up a few times. The V call is TRBV3-1, the J call TRBJ2-3; D not resolved. Between the trimmed V and J ends, which lost 0 bases and 1 base, there was a span of 8 bases. This CDR3 is built from 15 residues. Looked up from germline, CDR1 is LGHDT and CDR2 is YNNKEL (reference sequence). The CDR3 coding sequence is TGTGCCAGCAGCCAAGATTTCAGCGGCACAGATACGCAGTATTTT. This translates into CASSQDFSGTDTQYF.

In the case of this clonotype: At one end the junction does not follow the germline gene, possibly because of a read error. The chain combines TRBV7-2 with TRBJ1-3, with D unclear. This CDR3 has 15 amino acids. CDR1 is SGHTA and CDR2 is FQGNSA in the germline V gene. CDR3 amino acids: CASSSKMGSGNTIYF. CDR3 DNA: TGTGCCAGCAGTTCCAAGATGGGTTCTGGAAACACCATATACTTT.

The genes are TRBV4-3 and TRBJ1-4; no reliable D call. Germline V gives CDR1 LGHNA, CDR2 YSLEER. The CDR3 has 15 amino acids. Trimming cost V 3 bases and J 8 bases, with 16 bases left between them. The CDR3 here is CASSQNERVGEKLFF. The CDR3 DNA reads TGCGCCAGCAGCCAGAACGAAAGGGTCGGGGAAAAACTGTTTTTT.

In this sample, this clonotype turned up many times. The V call is TRBV7-8, the J call TRBJ2-1, with 8 bases fitting TRBD1. The CDR3 sequence is 15 residues long. CDR1 SGHVS and CDR2 FQNEAQ come from the germline V gene. After removal of 5 bases from V and 4 bases from J, the junction contained 7 bases not matched to a gene. The CDR3 loop is CASSDRDRPYNEQFF. In DNA, the CDR3 is TGTGCCAGCAGCGACCGGGACAGGCCTTACAATGAGCAGTTCTTC.

The sample holds many counts of this clonotype. The genes are TRBV7-3 and TRBJ2-1; D gene ambiguous. Germline loops: CDR1 SGHTA, CDR2 FQGTGA. There are 15 residues in the CDR3. Trimming pared 2 bases from V and 0 bases from J, leaving 8 bases between. This CDR3 is CASSLSASSYNEQFF. CDR3 DNA sequence: TGTGCCAGCAGCTTATCAGCCAGCTCCTACAATGAGCAGTTCTTC.

The chain combines TRBV5-4 with TRBJ2-3; D remains ambiguous. V lost 0 bases, J lost 6 bases, and 17 bases lay in between. The CDR3 contains 16 residues. Germline V lookup: CDR1 SGHNT, CDR2 YYREEE (reference sequence). The CDR3 region is CASSLELQAQVDTQYF. CDR3 DNA sequence: TGTGCCAGCAGCTTGGAGCTCCAAGCGCAGGTGGATACGCAGTATTTT.

Note on this clonotype: This could be a read error, since a much larger clone is one nucleotide away. The chain links TRBV11-3 to TRBJ2-3; D ambiguous. From germline, CDR1 is SGHNT and CDR2 YENEEA. This CDR3 is built from 14 residues. CDR3 in DNA: TGTGCCACCAGCTTTGGTAGGGGCACAGATACGCAGTATTTT. It yields the protein CATSFGRGTDTQYF.

This clonotype appeared many times. The J gene is TRBJ2-7, the V gene TRBV6-6, with D perhaps assigned TRBD1 or TRBD2 (6 bases each). V was clipped by 5 bases and J by 4 bases, with 15 bases between them. The CDR3 is made up of 14 amino acids. Looked up from germline, CDR1 is MNHNY and CDR2 is SVGAGI (reference sequence). DNA for the CDR3: TGTGCCAGCAGTACTAGCCGAGGGGGTTACGAGCAGTACTTC. The encoded protein is CASSTSRGGYEQYF.

This clonotype was seen a handful of times. A much larger clone sits a single nucleotide away, making a read error possible. The rearrangement uses TRBV20-1 and TRBJ2-5, with D perhaps TRBD1 or TRBD2 (5 bases each). In germline, CDR1 is DFQATT, CDR2 SNEGSKA (reference sequence). The CDR3 sequence is 12 residues long. The CDR3 coding sequence is TGCAGTGCTAGAGATATGGGGGAGACCCCGTACTTC. This gives the protein CSARDMGETPYF.

With respect to this clonotype: This may stem from a read error, because a much larger clone lies one nucleotide away. A read error is likely, as this CDR3 ends without the conserved phenylalanine or tryptophan. V is TRBV19 and J is TRBJ2-1; no clear D. With 2 bases removed from V and 0 bases from J, the gap between germline ends came to 11 bases. This CDR3 region has 16 residues. The germline gives CDR1 LNHDA, CDR2 SQIVND (reference sequence). CDR3: CASSIPPGSSYNEQFL. In DNA, the CDR3 is TGTGCCAGTAGTATACCCCCGGGCAGCTCCTACAATGAGCAGTTCCTC.

This clonotype was seen ten or more times. This rearrangement joins TRBV6-1 to TRBJ1-5, with a possible D match to TRBD1 (6 bases). The CDR3 covers 13 residues. The ends were cut back, 5 bases at V and 4 bases at J, with 9 bases in the middle. The germline CDR1 and CDR2 sequences are MNHNS and SASEGT. The CDR3 region has the DNA TGTGCCAGCAGTCAGGGGAGGAATCAGCCCCAGCATTTT. Protein sequence: CASSQGRNQPQHF.

The sample holds many counts of this clonotype. V and J are TRBV7-8 and TRBJ2-7; D unresolved. Germline CDR1 reads SGHVS; CDR2 reads FQNEAQ. CDR3 length: 18 residues. The V and J ends lost 3 bases and 2 bases respectively, with 23 bases between them. The CDR3 region has the DNA TGTGCCAGCAGCTTCCTGGTAGTCAGGCGATCTCAGGCCTACGAGCAGTACTTC. Its translation: CASSFLVVRRSQAYEQYF. The full variable domain, in which reference TRBV7-8 and TRBJ2-7 provide the parts outside the CDR3, is GAGVSQSPRYKVAKRGQDVALRCDPISGHVSLFWYQQALGQGPEFLTYFQNEAQLDKSGLPSDRFFAERPEGSVSTLKIQRTQQEDSAVYLCASSFLVVRRSQAYEQYFGPGTRLTVT.

V is TRBV5-4 and J is TRBJ2-7; 11 positions match TRBD2. Germline V gene data show CDR1 as SGHNT and CDR2 as YYREEE (reference sequence). CDR3 length equals 14 residues. The junction had 2 bases not matched to a gene; V was cut back by 3 bases and J by 3 bases. CDR3 DNA sequence: TGTGCCAGCAGCTGGGGGACTAGCGGCTACGAGCAGTACTTC. Translated, it gives CASSWGTSGYEQYF.